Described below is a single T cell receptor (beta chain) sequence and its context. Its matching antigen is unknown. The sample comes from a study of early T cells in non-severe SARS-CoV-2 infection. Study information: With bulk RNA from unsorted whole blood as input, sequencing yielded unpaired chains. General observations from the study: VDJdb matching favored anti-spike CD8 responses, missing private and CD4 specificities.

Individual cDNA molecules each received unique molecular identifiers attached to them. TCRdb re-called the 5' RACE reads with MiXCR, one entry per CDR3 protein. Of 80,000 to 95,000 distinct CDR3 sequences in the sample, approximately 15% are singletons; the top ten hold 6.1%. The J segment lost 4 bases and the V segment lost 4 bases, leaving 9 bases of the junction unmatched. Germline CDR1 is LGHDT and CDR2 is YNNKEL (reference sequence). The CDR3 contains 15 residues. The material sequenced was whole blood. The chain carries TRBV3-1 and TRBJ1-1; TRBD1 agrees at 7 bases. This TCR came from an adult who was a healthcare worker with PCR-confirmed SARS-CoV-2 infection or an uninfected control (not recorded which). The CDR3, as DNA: TGTGCCAGCAGCCTCCTAGACAGGGAAGGCACTGAAGCTTTCTTT. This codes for CASSLLDREGTEAFF.